This is a list of T cell receptor beta chains from one sample in a study of OX40 agonist ivuxolimab in advanced cancers. Profiling relied on immunoSEQ multiplex PCR, and the TCRdb table lists in-frame clones only, not all of them. The repertoire includes over 150,000 clones, 90% to 95% of them detected once, and approximately 0.32% sits in the top ten. The sample in question was CD4+ or CD8+ T cells sorted from blood, obtained in a trial of the OX40 agonist ivuxolimab. The origin of the receptors is an adult with an advanced solid tumor such as melanoma, head and neck, liver or kidney cancer. Both conserved end residues are part of each CDR3. The D gene is left open where the match is weak. Size is stated for part of the rows, as once, few or many counts, or as a class when the clone is expanded.

j_call | v_call | clone_size | d_call | cdr3_nt | cdr3_aa
TRBJ2-5 | TRBV7-2 | - | - | TGTGCCAGCAGCCTAAAGGCAGCTAAAGAGACCCAGTACTTC | CASSLKAAKETQYF
TRBJ1-5 | TRBV30 | - | - | TGTGCCTGGAGTGGGGGGGCTGACCAGCCCCAGCATTTT | CAWSGGADQPQHF
TRBJ1-6 | TRBV30 | once | - | TGTGCCTGGAGTGACCCCTCGGGGCATTCACCCCTCCACTTT | CAWSDPSGHSPLHF
TRBJ2-5 | TRBV10-1 | once | - | TGCGCCAGCAGTATAGGGGTCGGAGAGACCCAGTACTTC | CASSIGVGETQYF
TRBJ2-1 | TRBV28 | - | TRBD2 | TGTGCCAGCAGTACACCGGGACTAGGGTTAGGGGATGAGCAGTTCTTC | CASSTPGLGLGDEQFF
TRBJ1-1 | TRBV2 | - | TRBD1 | TGTGCCAGCAAGACAGGGACCATGAACACTGAAGCTTTCTTT | CASKTGTMNTEAFF
TRBJ1-1 | TRBV7-8 | few | - | TGTGCCAGCAGCTTAGTAGCCCCAAACACTGAAGCTTTCTTT | CASSLVAPNTEAFF
TRBJ2-7 | TRBV6-5 | once | - | TGTGCCAGCAGTTACGCACAGGAGACCTACGAGCAGTACTTC | CASSYAQETYEQYF
TRBJ2-2 | TRBV5-1 | - | - | TGCGCCAGCAGCAGAGTTCAGAACACCGGGGAGCTGTTTTTT | CASSRVQNTGELFF
TRBJ2-1 | TRBV5-6 | once | - | TGTGCCAGCAGCCCCGTGTCGGGGAAGGATGAGCAGTTCTTC | CASSPVSGKDEQFF
TRBJ2-7 | TRBV28 | few | - | TGTGCCAGCAGTTTGCGGGCATACGAGCAGTACTTC | CASSLRAYEQYF
TRBJ2-3 | TRBV5-6 | - | - | TGTGCCAGCAGCTTGGTAGCGGAAGACACAGATACGCAGTATTTT | CASSLVAEDTDTQYF
TRBJ1-1 | TRBV7-9 | - | TRBD1 | TGTGCCAGCAGCTTAGCGGGACAGGGACCGAACACTGAAGCTTTCTTT | CASSLAGQGPNTEAFF
TRBJ2-7 | TRBV7-9 | - | - | TGTGCCAGCAGCTCCAATGGGGACCCTGAGTACTTC | CASSSNGDPEYF
TRBJ1-1 | TRBV6-4 | - | - | TGTGCCAGCAGTGATACCAGGAACACTGAAGCTTTCTTT | CASSDTRNTEAFF
TRBJ1-1 | TRBV6-5 | - | - | TGTGCCAGCAGTTACAGGCAGGGGAACACTGAAGCTTTCTTT | CASSYRQGNTEAFF
TRBJ1-2 | TRBV4-3 | once | - | TGCGCCAGCAGCCAAGAATGGGGGCAGGGGTATGGCTACACCTTC | CASSQEWGQGYGYTF
TRBJ2-7 | TRBV28 | - | - | TGTGCCAGCGTTTCTGGGAACCTCTACGAGCAGTACTTC | CASVSGNLYEQYF
TRBJ2-7 | TRBV6-5 | once | TRBD2 | TGTGCCAGCAGTTACAAGGCTAGCGGGTACTACGAGCAGTACTTC | CASSYKASGYYEQYF
TRBJ1-2 | TRBV6-1 | - | - | TGTGCCAGCAGTGCCGGGACCTGGGGGGGAGATGGCTACACCTTC | CASSAGTWGGDGYTF
TRBJ2-1 | TRBV5-1 | - | - | TGCGCCAGCAGCCCCGACTACAATGAGCAGTTCTTC | CASSPDYNEQFF
TRBJ2-2 | TRBV19 | - | - | TGTGCGGGTAGGCAGGCGAACACCGGGGAGCTGTTTTTT | CAGRQANTGELFF
TRBJ2-7 | TRBV5-6 | - | - | TGTGCCAGCAGCTTGTGGGAATACGAGCAGTACTTC | CASSLWEYEQYF
TRBJ2-6 | TRBV9 | - | - | TGTGCCAGCAGCGTCGCAGGAGTCCTGACTTTC | CASSVAGVLTF
TRBJ1-1 | TRBV28 | - | - | TGTGCCAGCCCGCGCCCGGGCGCTCTGAACACTGAAGCTTTCTTT | CASPRPGALNTEAFF
TRBJ2-1 | TRBV11-3 | - | TRBD2 | TGTGCCAGCAGCTTAGTGGCTAGCGGGCACAATGAGCAGTTCTTC | CASSLVASGHNEQFF
TRBJ2-7 | TRBV7-9 | - | - | TGTGCCAGCAGCTTACGCCCCTACGAGCAGTACTTC | CASSLRPYEQYF
TRBJ2-5 | TRBV9 | - | - | TGTGCCAGCAGCGTAGATGGGGGGGCCGGGACCCAGTACTTC | CASSVDGGAGTQYF
TRBJ1-2 | TRBV4-1 | - | TRBD1 | TGCGCCAGCAGCCAAGATAACAGACAGGGAACAATGCGGGGCTACACCTTC | CASSQDNRQGTMRGYTF
TRBJ1-1 | TRBV4-3 | - | - | TGCGCCAGCAGCCGCCGACAAAACACTGAAGCTTTCTTT | CASSRRQNTEAFF
TRBJ1-4 | TRBV19 | once | TRBD1 | TGTGCCAGTAGTATAGGACGGGACAGTTTTGAAAAACTGTTTTTT | CASSIGRDSFEKLFF
TRBJ2-3 | TRBV5-4 | - | - | TGTGCCAGCAGACCTACTAGTACAGATACGCAGTATTTT | CASRPTSTDTQYF
TRBJ1-2 | TRBV2 | once | - | TGTGCCAGCAGTATTACGAGGATATCCCACTATGGCTACACCTTC | CASSITRISHYGYTF
TRBJ2-3 | TRBV10-3 | - | TRBD2 | TGTGCCATCAGCCTGACTAGCGGGACTAGCACAGATACGCAGTATTTT | CAISLTSGTSTDTQYF
TRBJ2-7 | TRBV9 | - | TRBD2 | TGTGCCAGCAGCGTGGGGACCGGGACTAGCATCTACGAGCAGTACTTC | CASSVGTGTSIYEQYF
TRBJ1-2 | TRBV7-9 | - | - | TGTGCCAGCAGCTTAGGAGCTTCCTCCTATGGCTACACCTTC | CASSLGASSYGYTF
TRBJ2-7 | TRBV28 | - | TRBD1 | TGTGCCAGCAGTTTTACGCTCCTTGAAGGGGGCAGCTACGAGCAGTACTTC | CASSFTLLEGGSYEQYF
TRBJ1-5 | TRBV9 | - | - | TGTGCCAGCAGCGTAGAATGGGACAATCAGCCCCAGCATTTT | CASSVEWDNQPQHF
TRBJ2-1 | TRBV29-1 | - | - | TGCAGCCCTTTGCTGGCAGGGGACTACAATGAGCAGTTCTTC | CSPLLAGDYNEQFF
TRBJ2-1 | TRBV10-3 | - | - | TGTGCCATCAGTGAAGGGACTCTATACAATGAGCAGTTCTTC | CAISEGTLYNEQFF
TRBJ1-1 | TRBV11-2 | - | - | TGTGCCAGCAGCTTAGTCTTAAGGGTTTCTGAAGCTTTCTTT | CASSLVLRVSEAFF
TRBJ2-5 | TRBV5-6 | - | - | TGTGCCAGCAGTCGTCAAGAGACCCAGTACTTC | CASSRQETQYF
TRBJ2-1 | TRBV6-5 | - | TRBD2 | TGTGCCAGCAGTTACTCTCCCGGACTAGCGCGGAATGAGCAGTTCTTC | CASSYSPGLARNEQFF
TRBJ1-4 | TRBV15 | - | - | TGTGCCACCAGCAGGGACGGGGTCGGCTACACTAATGAAAAACTGTTTTTT | CATSRDGVGYTNEKLFF
TRBJ2-5 | TRBV20-1 | - | TRBD1 | TGCACCGGACAGGGAGAGGAGACCCAGTACTTC | CTGQGEETQYF
TRBJ2-3 | TRBV7-8 | - | TRBD2 | TGTGCCAGCAGCGACCCAACTAGCGGGAGGGTCACAGATACGCAGTATTTT | CASSDPTSGRVTDTQYF
TRBJ1-3 | TRBV10-3 | - | - | TGTGCCATCAGTGGGACAGCTGGAAACACCATATATTTT | CAISGTAGNTIYF
TRBJ2-5 | TRBV11-2 | - | - | TGTGCCAGCAGCCCGAACAAAGAGACCCAGTACTTC | CASSPNKETQYF
TRBJ2-3 | TRBV19 | once | TRBD2 | TGTGCCAGTAGTATAAGCGGGGCCACAGATACGCAGTATTTT | CASSISGATDTQYF
TRBJ2-6 | TRBV9 | - | - | TGTGCCAGCAGCGTAGGGCTAACGACGACTGGGGCCAACGTCCTGACTTTC | CASSVGLTTTGANVLTF
TRBJ1-2 | TRBV5-6 | - | - | TGTGCCAGCACCGCGGGTTCCCAACATGGCTACACCTTC | CASTAGSQHGYTF
TRBJ1-2 | TRBV10-1 | - | - | TGCGCCAGCAGTCCGGAACCCTACTATGGCTACACCTTC | CASSPEPYYGYTF
TRBJ2-5 | TRBV21-1 | - | - | TGTGCCAGCAGCACCTTACTAGCGGGAGGGCTTGAGACCCAGTACTTC | CASSTLLAGGLETQYF
TRBJ2-2 | TRBV25-1 | - | - | TGTGCCAGCAGTGAGCCAGGGGCGAACACCGGGGAGCTGTTTTTT | CASSEPGANTGELFF
TRBJ1-3 | TRBV6-5 | - | - | TGTGCCAGCAAAGGGGCCGCCGGAAACACCATATATTTT | CASKGAAGNTIYF
TRBJ1-6 | TRBV10-3 | - | TRBD1 | TGTGCCGTCCAGGGGGGTGCCTATAATTCACCCCTCCACTTT | CAVQGGAYNSPLHF
TRBJ2-7 | TRBV28 | - | TRBD1 | TGTGCCAGCAGTTTTGTCCTCCGGACAGGAGCCTACGAGCAGTACTTC | CASSFVLRTGAYEQYF
TRBJ2-4 | TRBV2 | - | - | TGTGCCAGCAGTGTAGGTCGCCCTCTAGCCAAAAACATTCAGTACTTC | CASSVGRPLAKNIQYF